One sample yielded the 24 T cell receptor beta chains listed below, sequenced in a study of Tregs in tolerant kidney transplant recipients. The table came from immunoSEQ multiplex PCR; TCRdb's copy has only in-frame clones and leaves some out. The sample consists of 85,000 to 95,000 clones, approximately 90% of them appearing once. The sample taken for sequencing was CD8+ T cells from blood. The receptor source for this set is a human donor in good health.

The chain uses TRBV4-1 and TRBJ2-5; D is possibly TRBD1 or TRBD2 (5 bases each). CDR1 and CDR2 from the germline V gene are MGHRA and YSYEKL. This CDR3 has 15 amino acids. Trimming shortened V by 3 bases and J by 0 bases, and 11 bases separated the two germline ends. In DNA, the CDR3 is TGCGCCAGCAGCCACCCCGTGGGGGACCAAGAGACCCAGTACTTC. Its protein is CASSHPVGDQETQYF.

The chain links TRBV6-6 to TRBJ1-1, with TRBD1 matching over 8 bases. The ends lost 7 bases at V and 5 bases at J; junction bases unmatched: 6. The CDR3 runs to 13 residues. Germline assignment: CDR1 MNHNY and CDR2 SVGAGI (reference sequence). CDR3 sequence reads: CASTQQGATEAFF. The CDR3, as DNA: TGTGCCAGCACCCAGCAGGGGGCTACTGAAGCTTTCTTT.

The chain recombines TRBV9 with TRBJ2-2, with 9 bases that match TRBD1. This CDR3 spans 12 amino acids. Germline CDR1 is SGDLS and CDR2 is YYNGEE. The junction had 1 base not matched to a gene; V was cut back by 7 bases and J by 6 bases. The CDR3 is CASGQGSGELFF. The CDR3, as DNA: TGTGCCAGCGGACAGGGGTCCGGGGAGCTGTTTTTT.

The V gene is TRBV27, the J gene TRBJ2-7; D gene uncertain. The CDR3 loop spans 13 amino acids. Trimming took off 4 bases at V and 5 bases at J, with 12 bases between the two ends. Germline values: CDR1 MNHEY, CDR2 SMNVEV (reference sequence). CDR3: CASSYGSENEQYF. CDR3 coding DNA: TGTGCCAGCAGTTACGGGTCAGAGAACGAGCAGTACTTC.

The chain joins TRBV4-2 to TRBJ2-3; TRBD1 or TRBD2 may be the D gene (5 bases each). This CDR3 has 17 amino acids. CDR1 LGHNA and CDR2 YNFKEQ come from the germline V gene. V dropped 0 bases and J dropped 3 bases, with 16 bases sitting between them. The CDR3 is CASSQDRSRGGTDTQYF. As DNA, the CDR3 is TGTGCCAGCAGCCAAGATCGTTCGAGGGGTGGGACAGATACGCAGTATTTT.

This rearrangement joins TRBV7-8 to TRBJ1-5, with a tentative D call TRBD1 (5 bases). The CDR3 has 17 amino acids. The germline V gene has CDR1 SGHVS and CDR2 FQNEAQ. V lost 5 bases and J lost 5, with 22 bases in between. CDR3 DNA: TGTGCCAGCAGCGCGGACCATGGGGCAGGGATTTATCAGCCCCAGCATTTT. It codes for CASSADHGAGIYQPQHF.

This clone was detected only once. This chain links TRBV7-6 with TRBJ2-7; TRBD1 matches 7 bases. The ends lost 1 base at V and 0 bases at J; junction bases unmatched: 3. Germline-derived CDR1 and CDR2 are SGHVS and FNYEAQ. CDR3 size: 15 residues. The CDR3 DNA reads as TGTGCCAGCAGCTTAGAGGGGGCTCCCTCCTACGAGCAGTACTTC. This codes for CASSLEGAPSYEQYF.

The rearrangement uses TRBV5-1 and TRBJ1-1; D not certain. This CDR3 has 17 amino acids. Germline V gives CDR1 SGHRS, CDR2 YFSETQ. The V and J ends lost 3 bases and 0 bases respectively, with 18 bases between them. The CDR3 sequence: CASSSPHAGRMNTEAFF. CDR3 nucleotides: TGCGCCAGCAGCTCCCCTCACGCTGGCCGTATGAACACTGAAGCTTTCTTT.

CDR3 sequence reads: CASFSGGPGTDTQYF. The CDR3 DNA sequence: TGCGCCAGCTTCTCCGGGGGTCCTGGCACAGATACGCAGTATTTT. J is TRBJ2-3 and V is TRBV5-1; D may be TRBD2 (6 bases). Germline V gene lookup returns CDR1 SGHRS and CDR2 YFSETQ. V was trimmed by 7 bases and J by 1 base, leaving 16 bases between them. The CDR3 has 15 amino acids.

This chain links TRBV11-2 with TRBJ2-3; D is ambiguous. This CDR3 contains 15 residues. Per germline, CDR1 SGHAT and CDR2 FQNNGV. V was pared by 2 bases and J by 3 bases, with 12 bases between. The CDR3 region has the DNA TGTGCCAGCAGCTTATTCAAGGGTTGGACAGATACGCAGTATTTT. Translating it yields CASSLFKGWTDTQYF.

V and J are TRBV27 and TRBJ1-2; 10 bases match TRBD1. The length of the CDR3 is 16 residues. Germline V gene sequence: CDR1 MNHEY, CDR2 SMNVEV (reference sequence). J was trimmed by 4 bases and V by 0 bases; bases with no gene match: 5. The DNA of the CDR3 is TGTGCCAGCAGTTTATCGATAGACAGGGGGCTCTATGGCTACACCTTC. Its protein is CASSLSIDRGLYGYTF.

The genes are TRBV5-5 and TRBJ2-5, with D perhaps matching TRBD1 (6 bases). Trimming removed 0 bases from V and 5 bases from J, with 17 bases in between. This CDR3 spans 16 amino acids. Germline V gene data show CDR1 as SGHKS and CDR2 as YYEKEE (reference sequence). CDR3 protein: CASSLAGQGIAETQYF. DNA of the CDR3: TGTGCCAGCAGCTTGGCGGGGCAGGGGATCGCGGAGACCCAGTACTTC. Combining the CDR3 with reference TRBV5-5 and TRBJ2-5 gives the whole variable domain DAGVTQSPTHLIKTRGQQVTLRCSPISGHKSVSWYQQVLGQGPQFIFQYYEKEERGRGNFPDRFSARQFPNYSSELNVNALLLGDSALYLCASSLAGQGIAETQYFGPGTRLLVL.

This rearrangement joins TRBV30 to TRBJ2-1, with D possibly matching TRBD1 (5 bases). V was shortened by 2 bases and J by 0 bases, with 14 bases between the two germline ends. Germline V gene sequence: CDR1 GTSNPN, CDR2 SVGIG (reference sequence). CDR3 length equals 16 residues. The CDR3 reads CAWSSQGLNSYNEQFF. CDR3 nucleotides: TGTGCCTGGAGTTCTCAGGGTCTGAACTCCTACAATGAGCAGTTCTTC.

The rearrangement links TRBV7-9 to TRBJ2-2; 10 bases fit TRBD1. Per germline, CDR1 SEHNR and CDR2 FQNEAQ (reference sequence). CDR3 length: 16 amino acids. V shed 2 bases, J shed 4 bases, and the junction held 4 bases outside the gene matches. CDR3 residues: CASSLPRTGGTGELFF. As DNA, the CDR3 is TGTGCCAGCAGCTTACCCCGGACAGGGGGCACCGGGGAGCTGTTTTTT.

The chain links TRBV6-1 to TRBJ2-7; 10 bases line up with TRBD1. Per germline, CDR1 MNHNS and CDR2 SASEGT. Losses at the gene ends were 1 base for V and 2 bases for J; bases not matched to a gene: 2. The CDR3 length is 15 residues. The CDR3, as DNA: TGTGCCAGCAGTGAAGTCGGGACAGGGGCCTACGAGCAGTACTTC. Translation: CASSEVGTGAYEQYF.

V and J are TRBV7-8 and TRBJ2-7; 8 bases align to TRBD1. The V gene's germline CDR1 is SGHVS and CDR2 FQNEAQ. V shed 8 bases, J shed 3 bases, and the junction held 9 bases outside the gene matches. The CDR3 consists of 14 residues. The DNA for the CDR3 is TGTGCCAGCTCAGGAGGGACAGGCCTCTACGAGCAGTACTTC. Its translation is CASSGGTGLYEQYF.

The chain combines TRBV9 with TRBJ2-1, with 8 bases lining up with TRBD1. The V segment lost 5 bases and the J segment 9 bases; nucleotides outside the gene matches: 10. Germline assignment: CDR1 SGDLS and CDR2 YYNGEE. The CDR3 loop spans 14 amino acids. CDR3 sequence reads: CASSAGGQGSEQFF. Here the CDR3 DNA reads TGTGCCAGCAGTGCGGGCGGACAGGGTAGTGAGCAGTTCTTC.

The J gene is TRBJ1-4, the V gene TRBV13, with TRBD1 identical over 8 bases. Trimming at V came to 4 bases and at J to 0 bases, leaving 4 bases not matched to a gene. Per the germline V gene, CDR1 is PRHDT and CDR2 is FYEKMQ (reference sequence). CDR3 length equals 16 residues. The CDR3 is CASSSRDRTTNEKLFF. As DNA, the CDR3 is TGTGCCAGCAGCTCTAGGGACAGGACAACTAATGAAAAACTGTTTTTT.

The rearrangement links TRBV30 to TRBJ2-1; 7 bases map to TRBD2. CDR3 length: 13 amino acids. The germline V gene has CDR1 GTSNPN and CDR2 SVGIG (reference sequence). Losses at the gene ends were 8 bases for V and 2 bases for J; bases not matched to a gene: 6. CDR3 protein: CAGERETYNEQFF. The CDR3 coding sequence is TGTGCCGGAGAGCGGGAAACCTACAATGAGCAGTTCTTC.

This clone was recorded only once. V and J are TRBV7-9 and TRBJ1-1; D uncertain. The CDR3 extends over 11 amino acids. CDR1 and CDR2 from the germline V gene are SEHNR and FQNEAQ (reference sequence). Trimming took 5 bases from V and 7 from J, leaving 8 bases between them. For the CDR3, the DNA is TGTGCCAGCAGCCTACGGCTTGAAGCTTTCTTT. Amino acids: CASSLRLEAFF.

This chain joins TRBV6-1 and TRBJ2-1; TRBD1 is a possible D gene (5 bases). Germline V lookup: CDR1 MNHNS, CDR2 SASEGT. The V gene lost 3 bases and the J gene lost 8 bases, with 11 bases spanning the gap. The CDR3 is made up of 13 amino acids. The CDR3 protein is CASSDLGADEQFF. CDR3 DNA sequence: TGTGCCAGCAGTGATCTAGGGGCGGATGAGCAGTTCTTC.

This chain connects TRBV19 to TRBJ2-7; D could derive from TRBD1 or TRBD2 (5 bases each). The germline V gene has CDR1 LNHDA and CDR2 SQIVND (reference sequence). CDR3 length equals 12 residues. Trimming took off 5 bases at V and 6 bases at J, with 11 bases between the two ends. As DNA, the CDR3 is TGTGCCAGTAGTTCCACAGGAGGCGAGCAGTACTTC. This translates into CASSSTGGEQYF.

The rearrangement links TRBV4-1 to TRBJ2-1; 13 bases are shared with TRBD2. With 3 bases clipped from V and 8 bases from J, the junction kept 7 bases outside the gene matches. Germline CDR1 MGHRA, CDR2 YSYEKL. The CDR3 extends over 16 amino acids. The CDR3 sequence: CASSHPTSGGVHEQFF. The CDR3 region has the DNA TGCGCCAGCAGCCATCCCACTAGCGGGGGGGTCCATGAGCAGTTCTTC.

This clone was counted once. The V gene is TRBV6-5, the J gene TRBJ1-2, with D possibly TRBD1 on 6 matching bases. With 0 bases removed from V and 3 bases from J, the gap between germline ends came to 14 bases. This CDR3 is 16 amino acids long. Germline V gene data show CDR1 as MNHEY and CDR2 as SVGAGI. CDR3 sequence reads: CASSYSSGGSHYGYTF. The CDR3 bases are TGTGCCAGCAGTTACTCTAGTGGGGGCTCTCACTATGGCTACACCTTC.